A single sample is the source of the 17 T cell receptor beta chains below, sequenced in a study of blood T cell repertoires in COVID-19. The assay was immunoSEQ multiplex PCR, and TCRdb's table has in-frame clones only and misses some. This sample has approximately 230,000 clones, with roughly four fifths found just once. The specimen was PBMCs or T cells enriched from blood (not recorded which). The receptors were gathered from a man aged 35-49 years who had recovered from COVID-19.

The chain employs TRBV7-3 and TRBJ1-2, with D possibly being TRBD1 (6 bases). Trimming took 0 bases from V and 5 from J, leaving 13 bases between them. CDR3 length: 15 residues. CDR1 and CDR2 from the germline V gene are SGHTA and FQGTGA. The CDR3 nucleotides read TGTGCCAGCAGCTTAACGCCAGAGAGGGGGTATGGCTACACCTTC. It specifies CASSLTPERGYGYTF. Variable domain in full (rest from reference TRBV7-3 and TRBJ1-2): GAGVSQTPSNKVTEKGKYVELRCDPISGHTALYWYRQSLGQGPEFLIYFQGTGAADDSGLPNDRFFAVRPEGSVSTLKIQRTERGDSAVYLCASSLTPERGYGYTFGSGTRLTVV.

The chain is built from TRBV19 and TRBJ1-2; tentative D call: TRBD1 (6 bases). This CDR3 region has 14 residues. CDR1 and CDR2 (germline): LNHDA, SQIVND (reference sequence). The V gene lost 2 bases and the J gene lost 3 bases, with 10 bases spanning the gap. CDR3 loop: CASSIRQAYYGYTF. For the CDR3, the DNA is TGTGCCAGTAGTATACGACAGGCGTACTATGGCTACACCTTC.

The rearrangement joins TRBV3-1 (or the pseudogene TRBV3-2) to TRBJ1-5, with a tentative D call TRBD1 (5 bases). The CDR3 length is 14 residues. The V gene lost 4 bases and the J gene lost 2 bases, with 9 bases spanning the gap. The germline V gene has CDR1 LGHDT and CDR2 YNNKEL (reference sequence). DNA of the CDR3: TGTGCCAGCAGCCGGACAACACGCAATCAGCCCCAGCATTTT. Its translation is CASSRTTRNQPQHF.

This CDR3 reads CASSSDRVGEAFF. In nucleotides, the CDR3 is TGCGCCAGCAGCTCCGACCGGGTGGGTGAAGCTTTCTTT. The chain links TRBV5-1 to TRBJ1-1, with D uncertain. CDR3 length: 13 residues. V lost 3 bases, J lost 7 bases, and 13 bases lay in between. From germline, CDR1 is SGHRS and CDR2 YFSETQ.

The rearrangement uses TRBV18 and TRBJ2-3, with a weak D call TRBD2 (6 bases). Germline V gene lookup returns CDR1 KGHSH and CDR2 LQKENI. The ends were cut back, 5 bases at V and 4 bases at J, with 16 bases in the middle. This CDR3 comprises 15 residues. CDR3 sequence (DNA): TGTGCCAGCTCAACCATCCGTGGGGGGTCAGATACGCAGTATTTT. Protein: CASSTIRGGSDTQYF.

The J gene is TRBJ2-7, the V gene TRBV14, with D maybe TRBD2 (5 bases). V lost 2 bases, J lost 4 bases, and 12 bases lay in between. Germline V lookup: CDR1 SGHDN, CDR2 FVKESK. This CDR3 has 14 amino acids. The CDR3 sequence is CASSQRARGYEQYF. Written as DNA, the CDR3 is TGTGCCAGCAGCCAAAGGGCTAGAGGGTACGAGCAGTACTTC.

V is TRBV3-1 (or the pseudogene TRBV3-2) and J is TRBJ1-6; 10 positions match TRBD1. Germline V lookup: CDR1 LGHDT, CDR2 YNNKEL (reference sequence). This CDR3 is built from 15 residues. The ends lost 4 bases at V and 9 bases at J; junction bases unmatched: 6. Here the CDR3 reads CASSLGQGVGSPLHF. CDR3 DNA: TGTGCCAGCAGCCTCGGACAGGGGGTAGGTTCACCCCTCCACTTT.

The chain employs TRBV2 and TRBJ1-6; D unresolved. Germline CDR1 reads SNHLY; CDR2 reads FYNNEI. Trimming cost V 9 bases and J 0 bases, with 12 bases left between them. CDR3 length: 15 amino acids. The CDR3 loop reads CASTGESSYNSPLHF. CDR3 coding DNA: TGTGCCAGTACCGGGGAGAGCTCCTATAATTCACCCCTCCACTTT.

The rearrangement uses TRBV29-1 and TRBJ2-2; D gene ambiguous. Trimming shortened V by 7 bases and J by 2 bases, and 8 bases separated the two germline ends. Germline V gene lookup returns CDR1 SQVTM and CDR2 ANQGSEA. There are 12 residues in the CDR3. CDR3 protein: CSATHNTGELFF. As DNA, the CDR3 is TGCAGCGCAACACATAACACCGGGGAGCTGTTTTTT.

This CDR3 is CASKGEGPKDYTF. In nucleotides, the CDR3 is TGTGCCAGCAAAGGGGAAGGCCCCAAAGACTACACCTTC. The gene calls are TRBV2 and TRBJ1-2, with a tentative D call TRBD1 (5 bases). Germline-derived CDR1 and CDR2 are SNHLY and FYNNEI. Trimming shortened V by 7 bases and J by 10 bases, and 19 bases separated the two germline ends. The CDR3 is made up of 13 amino acids.

The chain carries TRBV20-1 and TRBJ1-2; D may be TRBD1 (5 bases). V was clipped by 3 bases and J by 4 bases, with 15 bases between them. Germline-derived CDR1 and CDR2 are DFQATT and SNEGSKA (reference sequence). The CDR3 consists of 14 residues. The chain's CDR3 is CSASRGGDGYGYTF. The CDR3 bases are TGCAGTGCTAGTCGGGGGGGTGATGGCTATGGCTACACCTTC.

The chain is built from TRBV6-5 and TRBJ1-4; 7 nucleotides match TRBD1. The germline V gene has CDR1 MNHEY and CDR2 SVGAGI. There are 13 residues in the CDR3. V dropped 11 bases and J dropped 0; count of bases not matched to a gene: 3. CDR3 protein: CAGGTATNEKLFF. The CDR3 DNA reads TGTGCCGGAGGGACAGCAACTAATGAAAAACTGTTTTTT.

The rearrangement links TRBV19 to TRBJ1-3, with 7 bases matching TRBD1. After removal of 3 bases from V and 5 bases from J, the junction contained 10 bases not matched to a gene. The CDR3 is made up of 16 amino acids. Germline V gene data show CDR1 as LNHDA and CDR2 as SQIVND (reference sequence). CDR3 sequence: CASSIPPATGRNTIYF. The DNA of the CDR3 is TGTGCCAGTAGTATCCCCCCTGCGACAGGGAGAAACACCATATATTTT.

This clone was detected ten times or more. V gene TRBV30 combines with J gene TRBJ2-7; no reliable D call. CDR3 length equals 12 residues. CDR1 and CDR2 (germline): GTSNPN, SVGIG (reference sequence). V lost 0 bases and J 3 bases, leaving 6 bases between the germline ends. For the CDR3, the DNA is TGTGCCTGGAGTGTATCCGTCTACGAGCAGTACTTC. Translated: CAWSVSVYEQYF.

V is TRBV7-3 and J is TRBJ2-1; 9 bases map to TRBD1. CDR1 SGHTA and CDR2 FQGTGA come from the germline V gene. V lost 5 bases to trimming and J lost 8 bases; unmatched junction nucleotides: 7. The CDR3 is 14 residues long. CDR3 nucleotide sequence: TGTGCCAGCAGCCGCGGGACAGGGAGTTATGAGCAGTTCTTC. Protein: CASSRGTGSYEQFF.

This clone has just a few counts. The CDR3 DNA follows: TGTGCCAGCAGTGCCAGGCTTGGGCTGTTTTTT. This sequence encodes CASSARLGLFF. The chain links TRBV2 to TRBJ1-4; D call uncertain. This CDR3 has 11 amino acids. The V gene lost 4 bases and the J gene lost 14 bases, with 11 bases spanning the gap. In germline, CDR1 is SNHLY, CDR2 FYNNEI.

The count of this clone is one. The rearrangement joins TRBV2 to TRBJ2-7, with TRBD2 as a possible D gene (5 bases). CDR3 length: 13 residues. Per germline, CDR1 SNHLY and CDR2 FYNNEI. Trimming took off 7 bases at V and 2 bases at J, with 12 bases between the two ends. Here the CDR3 reads CASNDPGTYEQYF. DNA of the CDR3: TGTGCCAGCAACGATCCGGGGACCTACGAGCAGTACTTC.